The 25 T cell receptor beta chains listed next were all sequenced from one sample in a study of T cell responses to AZD1222 COVID-19 vaccine. The repertoire was sequenced with immunoSEQ multiplex PCR; TCRdb's copy has only in-frame clones and lacks some. Here the sample spans about 130,000 clones, roughly 91% being singletons. This material consisted of peripheral blood, taken on day 0 of MenACWY control vaccination. The source of these receptors is an adult in good health.

The V call is TRBV9, the J call TRBJ2-7; either TRBD1 or TRBD2 may supply D (5 bases each). The germline V and J ends were trimmed by 0 bases and 4 bases, with 11 bases remaining between them. Germline lookup yields CDR1 SGDLS and CDR2 YYNGEE. The CDR3 extends over 14 amino acids. CDR3 amino acids: CASSVDAGTYEQYF. DNA of the CDR3: TGTGCCAGCAGCGTAGATGCAGGGACGTACGAGCAGTACTTC.

This rearrangement joins TRBV29-1 to TRBJ2-1; D unclear. V shed 0 bases and J shed 7 bases, with 13 bases lying between them. The CDR3 is made up of 14 amino acids. CDR1 is SQVTM, CDR2 ANQGSEA, per germline. The CDR3 nucleotides are TGCAGCGTTGAAGATCGTTTGGGGTGGAATGAGCAGTTCTTC. Its protein is CSVEDRLGWNEQFF.

The rearrangement links TRBV5-8 to TRBJ2-5; D possibly uses TRBD1 or TRBD2 (6 bases each). Between the trimmed V and J ends, which lost 1 base and 5 bases, there was a span of 12 bases. The CDR3 has 14 amino acids. From germline, CDR1 is SGHTS and CDR2 YDEGEE. The CDR3 here is CASSLMGGVETQYF. In nucleotides, the CDR3 is TGTGCCAGCAGCTTGATGGGGGGCGTGGAGACCCAGTACTTC.

V usage is TRBV4-1 and J usage is TRBJ1-1; D is possibly TRBD1 (5 bases). Trimming cost V 4 bases and J 5 bases, with 20 bases left between them. Germline CDR1 MGHRA, CDR2 YSYEKL. This CDR3 is 16 amino acids long. DNA of the CDR3: TGCGCCAGCAGCCCGATTAGGGGCCAGGGATGGACTGAAGCTTTCTTT. It encodes CASSPIRGQGWTEAFF.

The chain employs TRBV7-2 and TRBJ2-7, with 12 bases matching TRBD2. The CDR3 has 17 residues. Unmatched junction bases numbered 13, after V lost 3 bases and J lost 7 bases. CDR1 is SGHTA and CDR2 is FQGNSA in the germline V gene. As DNA, the CDR3 is TGTGCCAGCAGCTTCCGACTAGCGGGAGCCAGCTCCTGGGAGCAGTACTTC. Amino acids: CASSFRLAGASSWEQYF.

This clone showed up just once. V gene TRBV2 combines with J gene TRBJ2-7, with 7 bases lining up with TRBD1. Trimming at V came to 10 bases and at J to 4 bases, leaving 7 bases not matched to a gene. CDR1 is SNHLY and CDR2 is FYNNEI in the germline V gene. This CDR3 contains 12 residues. For the CDR3, the DNA is TGTGCCACCACCAGGGACAGTTACGAGCAGTACTTC. This encodes CATTRDSYEQYF.

The CDR3 reads CASSLDTGLASTGEQYF. The CDR3 DNA reads TGTGCCAGCAGTTTAGACACGGGACTAGCCTCGACGGGGGAGCAGTACTTC. This chain uses TRBV27 with TRBJ2-7, with 9 bases lining up with TRBD2. Germline trimming cut 2 bases from V and 7 bases from J; bases unmatched to any gene: 15. The germline V gene encodes CDR1 MNHEY and CDR2 SMNVEV (reference sequence). The CDR3 is 17 residues long.

The genes are TRBV5-8 and TRBJ1-1, with 11 bases fitting TRBD1. With V trimmed by 4 bases and J by 2 bases, 7 bases remained unmatched. CDR3 length: 16 residues. Germline-derived CDR1 and CDR2 are SGHTS and YDEGEE. CDR3 region: CASSRDRGVPNTEAFF. In DNA, the CDR3 is TGTGCCAGCAGCCGGGACAGGGGGGTTCCTAACACTGAAGCTTTCTTT. The full variable domain, its missing parts supplied by reference TRBV5-8 and TRBJ1-1, is EAGVTQSPTHLIKTRGQQATLRCSPISGHTSVYWYQQALGLGLQFLLWYDEGEERNRGNFPPRFSGRQFPNYSSELNVNALELEDSALYLCASSRDRGVPNTEAFFGQGTRLTVV.

The chain joins TRBV3-1 (or the pseudogene TRBV3-2) to TRBJ1-5; D might be TRBD1 (5 bases). V was clipped by 2 bases and J by 7 bases, with 12 bases between them. The CDR3 is 14 amino acids. CDR1 and CDR2 from the germline V gene are LGHDT and YNNKEL (reference sequence). This CDR3 is CASSQRGRGQPQHF. For the CDR3, the DNA is TGTGCCAGCAGCCAACGGGGGAGGGGCCAGCCCCAGCATTTT.

Comment on this clone: The same CDR3 arises from other DNA sequences in this sample as well. The rearrangement joins TRBV28 to TRBJ1-2, with a possible D match to TRBD1 (6 bases). The CDR3 runs 13 residues. Germline loops: CDR1 MDHEN, CDR2 SYDVKM. Trimming left V 6 bases short and J 4 bases short, with 12 bases between. The chain's CDR3 is CASSPDRSYGYTF. The CDR3 DNA is TGTGCCAGCAGCCCTGACAGGAGCTATGGCTACACCTTC.

The V and J genes are TRBV3-1 (or the pseudogene TRBV3-2) and TRBJ2-1; D might be TRBD1 or TRBD2, each matching 5 bases. The CDR3 is 17 amino acids. V was shortened by 0 bases and J by 0 bases, with 12 bases between the two germline ends. CDR1 and CDR2 (germline): LGHDT, YNNKEL (reference sequence). CDR3 in DNA: TGTGCCAGCAGCCAAGATCGGGGCGGCAGCTCCTACAATGAGCAGTTCTTC. Its protein product is CASSQDRGGSSYNEQFF.

The chain combines TRBV29-1 with TRBJ2-7, with D maybe TRBD1 (6 bases). CDR1 is SQVTM, CDR2 ANQGSEA, per germline. Trimming removed 5 bases at V and 5 bases at J, with 7 bases between. The CDR3 is 10 residues long. The CDR3 sequence: CSVQGNEQYF. In DNA, the CDR3 is TGCAGCGTTCAGGGGAACGAGCAGTACTTC.

The CDR3 loop is CATIRQGDTEAFF. CDR3 DNA sequence: TGTGCCACCATTCGACAGGGAGACACTGAAGCTTTCTTT. V usage is TRBV24-1 and J usage is TRBJ1-1, with 7 nucleotides matching TRBD1. Germline V gene lookup returns CDR1 KGHDR and CDR2 SFDVKD. V trimming: 8 bases; J trimming: 3 bases; junction bases outside the gene matches: 5. The CDR3 has 13 residues.

This clone has only a few counts. J is TRBJ2-5 and V is TRBV15; 11 bases map to TRBD2. The CDR3 loop spans 16 amino acids. V shed 1 base, J shed 5 bases, and the junction held 6 bases outside the gene matches. CDR1 LNHNV and CDR2 YYDKDF come from the germline V gene (reference sequence). The CDR3 sequence is CATSRVPSGGRETQYF. DNA of the CDR3: TGTGCCACCAGCAGAGTTCCTAGCGGGGGGCGGGAGACCCAGTACTTC.

This clone appeared a few times. V usage is TRBV7-8 and J usage is TRBJ2-3; 10 bases align to TRBD1. The junction had 5 bases not matched to a gene; V was cut back by 5 bases and J by 0 bases. Germline values: CDR1 SGHVS, CDR2 FQNEAQ. This CDR3 is 16 amino acids long. CDR3 nucleotide sequence: TGTGCCAGCAGCCCGTGGACAGGGGGAAGCACAGATACGCAGTATTTT. As protein: CASSPWTGGSTDTQYF.

The chain has TRBV4-1 and TRBJ2-1, with D possibly TRBD2 on 5 matching bases. The CDR3 loop spans 16 amino acids. Germline CDR1 and CDR2: MGHRA and YSYEKL. V lost 1 base and J 4 bases, leaving 14 bases between the germline ends. In nucleotides, the CDR3 is TGCGCCAGCAGCCAAGCCGTCAGCGGAGAATACAATGAGCAGTTCTTC. This codes for CASSQAVSGEYNEQFF.

This clone was recorded only once. The chain combines TRBV24-1 with TRBJ2-1; 15 bases map to TRBD2. CDR3 length: 17 amino acids. V trimming: 2 bases; J trimming: 7 bases; junction bases outside the gene matches: 5. Germline-derived CDR1 and CDR2 are KGHDR and SFDVKD. The CDR3 sequence: CATSDSGLAGGWNEQFF. The CDR3 DNA reads as TGTGCCACCAGTGATTCAGGACTAGCGGGGGGGTGGAATGAGCAGTTCTTC.

This chain links TRBV10-1 with TRBJ1-1; D perhaps matches TRBD1 (5 bases). V was shortened by 6 bases and J by 1 base, with 12 bases between the two germline ends. The CDR3 has 14 amino acids. The germline CDR1 and CDR2 sequences are WNHNN and SYGVQD (reference sequence). CDR3 DNA: TGCGCCAGCAGGGCACAGGCGCCGAACACTGAAGCTTTCTTT. Protein: CASRAQAPNTEAFF.

This clone turned up a few times. The chain recombines TRBV4-2 with TRBJ1-1; D may be TRBD1 (5 bases). Per the germline V gene, CDR1 is LGHNA and CDR2 is YNFKEQ. Trimming removed 1 base at V and 5 bases at J, with 11 bases between. The CDR3 has 14 residues. In DNA form, the CDR3 reads TGTGCCAGCAGCCAAGGCCTGGGGGGTACTGAAGCTTTCTTT. It encodes CASSQGLGGTEAFF.

This sequence joins TRBV7-9 and TRBJ2-7; no firm D call. Looked up from germline, CDR1 is SEHNR and CDR2 is FQNEAQ (reference sequence). The CDR3 sequence is 12 residues long. The germline V and J ends were trimmed by 1 base and 11 bases, with 12 bases remaining between them. CDR3 sequence reads: CASSLEDGQKYF. As DNA, the CDR3 is TGTGCCAGCAGCTTAGAAGACGGCCAAAAGTACTTC.

This clone was seen only a few times. The V call is TRBV7-3, the J call TRBJ2-6; no firm D call. This CDR3 spans 15 amino acids. The germline gives CDR1 SGHTA, CDR2 FQGTGA. Trimming removed 4 bases from V and 0 bases from J, with 7 bases in between. The CDR3 is CASSSKNSGANVLTF. The CDR3 DNA reads as TGTGCCAGCAGCTCAAAAAACTCTGGGGCCAACGTCCTGACTTTC.

The chain has TRBV7-3 and TRBJ2-4; D perhaps matches TRBD2 (5 bases). The CDR3 totals 13 residues. Germline CDR1 and CDR2: SGHTA and FQGTGA. Trimming left V 2 bases short and J 12 bases short, with 14 bases between. The DNA of the CDR3 is TGTGCCAGCAGCTTAGACCAGGAGGACCCTCAGTACTTC. As protein: CASSLDQEDPQYF.

The chain carries TRBV11-2 and TRBJ2-7; no firm D call. V was clipped by 5 bases and J by 6 bases, with 20 bases between them. The CDR3 contains 15 residues. The germline V gene has CDR1 SGHAT and CDR2 FQNNGV. The CDR3 sequence: CASSPTGLQSGEQYF. The CDR3, as DNA: TGTGCCAGCAGCCCCACCGGGCTGCAGTCTGGCGAGCAGTACTTC.

V gene TRBV27 combines with J gene TRBJ1-5, with D hard to call. The germline V gene has CDR1 MNHEY and CDR2 SMNVEV (reference sequence). There are 14 residues in the CDR3. V shed 5 bases and J shed 6 bases, with 14 bases lying between them. CDR3 sequence: CASSPRGWAQPQHF. Here the CDR3 DNA reads TGTGCCAGCAGTCCTCGCGGGTGGGCTCAGCCCCAGCATTTT.

The rearrangement joins TRBV5-6 to TRBJ2-1, with a tentative D call TRBD1 (5 bases). From germline, CDR1 is SGHDT and CDR2 YYEEEE. The CDR3 contains 17 residues. V was pared by 0 bases and J by 1 base, with 14 bases between. The CDR3 coding sequence is TGTGCCAGCAGCTTGGCCGGACAACGCCCATCCTACAATGAGCAGTTCTTC. It translates to CASSLAGQRPSYNEQFF.